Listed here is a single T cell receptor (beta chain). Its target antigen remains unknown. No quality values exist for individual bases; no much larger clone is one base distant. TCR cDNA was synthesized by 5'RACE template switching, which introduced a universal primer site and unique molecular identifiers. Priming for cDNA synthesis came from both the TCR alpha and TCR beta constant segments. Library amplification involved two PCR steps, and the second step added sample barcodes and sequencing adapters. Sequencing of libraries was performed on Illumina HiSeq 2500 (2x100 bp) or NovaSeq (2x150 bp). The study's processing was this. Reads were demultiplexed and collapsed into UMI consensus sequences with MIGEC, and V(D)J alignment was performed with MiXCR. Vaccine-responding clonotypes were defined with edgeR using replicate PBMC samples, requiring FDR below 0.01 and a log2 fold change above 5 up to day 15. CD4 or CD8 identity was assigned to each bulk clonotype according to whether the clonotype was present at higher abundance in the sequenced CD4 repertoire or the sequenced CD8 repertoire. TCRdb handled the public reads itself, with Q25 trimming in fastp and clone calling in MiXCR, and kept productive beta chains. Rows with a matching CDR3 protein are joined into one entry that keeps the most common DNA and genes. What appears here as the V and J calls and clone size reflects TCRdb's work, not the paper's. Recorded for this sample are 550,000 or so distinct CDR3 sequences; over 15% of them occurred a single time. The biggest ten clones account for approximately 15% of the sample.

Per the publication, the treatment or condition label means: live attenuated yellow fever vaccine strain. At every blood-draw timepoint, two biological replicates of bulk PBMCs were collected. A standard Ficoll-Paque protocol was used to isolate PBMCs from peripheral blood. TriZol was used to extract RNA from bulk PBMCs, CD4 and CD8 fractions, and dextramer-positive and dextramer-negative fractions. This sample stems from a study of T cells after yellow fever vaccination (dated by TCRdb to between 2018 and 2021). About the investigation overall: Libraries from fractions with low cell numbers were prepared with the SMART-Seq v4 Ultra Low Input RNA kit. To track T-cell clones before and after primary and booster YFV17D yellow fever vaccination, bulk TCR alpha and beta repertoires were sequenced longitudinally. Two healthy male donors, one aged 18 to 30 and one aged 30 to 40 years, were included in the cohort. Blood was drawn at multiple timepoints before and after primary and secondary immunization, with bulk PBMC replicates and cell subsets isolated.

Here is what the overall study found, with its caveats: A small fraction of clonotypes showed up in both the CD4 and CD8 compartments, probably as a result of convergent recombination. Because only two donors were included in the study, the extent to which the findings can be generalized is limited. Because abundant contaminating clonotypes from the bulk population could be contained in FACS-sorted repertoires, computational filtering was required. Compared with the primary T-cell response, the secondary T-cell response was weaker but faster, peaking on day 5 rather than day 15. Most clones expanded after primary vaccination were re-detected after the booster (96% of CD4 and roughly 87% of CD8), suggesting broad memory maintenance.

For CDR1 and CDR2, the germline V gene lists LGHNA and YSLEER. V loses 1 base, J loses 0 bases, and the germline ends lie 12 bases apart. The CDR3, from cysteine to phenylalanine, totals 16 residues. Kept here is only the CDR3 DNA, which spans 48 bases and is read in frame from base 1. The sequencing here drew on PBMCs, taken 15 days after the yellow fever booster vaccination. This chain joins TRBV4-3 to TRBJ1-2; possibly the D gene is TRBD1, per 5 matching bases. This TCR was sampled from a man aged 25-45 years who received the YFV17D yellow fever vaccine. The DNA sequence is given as TGCGCCAGCAGCCAAGGGAGGGGCTCAGCTAACTATGGCTACACCTTC. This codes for CASSQGRGSANYGYTF.